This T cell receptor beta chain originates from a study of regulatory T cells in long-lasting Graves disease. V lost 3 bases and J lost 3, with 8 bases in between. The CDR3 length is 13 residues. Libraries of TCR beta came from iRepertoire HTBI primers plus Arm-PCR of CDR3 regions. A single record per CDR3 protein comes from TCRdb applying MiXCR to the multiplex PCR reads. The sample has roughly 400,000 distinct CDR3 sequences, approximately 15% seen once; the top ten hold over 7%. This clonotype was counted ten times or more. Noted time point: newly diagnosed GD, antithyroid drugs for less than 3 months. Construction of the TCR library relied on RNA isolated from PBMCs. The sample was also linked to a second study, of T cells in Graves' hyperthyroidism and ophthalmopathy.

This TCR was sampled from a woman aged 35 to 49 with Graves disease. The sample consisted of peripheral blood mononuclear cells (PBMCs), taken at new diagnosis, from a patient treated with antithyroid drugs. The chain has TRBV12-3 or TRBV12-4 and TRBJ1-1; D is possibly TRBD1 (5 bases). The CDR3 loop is CASSFSGHTEAFF. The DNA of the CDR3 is TGTGCCAGCAGTTTTTCGGGGCACACTGAAGCTTTCTTT.